The subject of this entry is one T cell receptor (beta chain). As yet, its antigen is unknown. Deletions cut 4 bases from V and 8 bases from J, with 17 bases between. Germline V gene lookup returns CDR1 SGHDN and CDR2 FVKESK. The CDR3 contains 14 residues. The data derive from a study of beta chain features in type 1 diabetes. Study outcomes and limitations: Fewer junction insertions and more nucleotide deletions appeared in type 1 diabetes patients. Across all four CD4+ subsets, people with type 1 diabetes showed modestly shorter TCRB CDR3s.

The study reverse transcribed the entire isolated RNA, so it sequenced expressed TCRB transcripts. TCRdb's table, derived via immunoSEQ multiplex PCR, lists solely in-frame clones and lacks some. The sample lists 200,000 to 300,000 clones, about a fifth occurring once. The clonotype comes from a middle-aged woman with type 1 diabetes. The sample taken for sequencing was naive CD4+ T cells from blood. The chain links TRBV14 to TRBJ1-1, with D hard to call. The chain's CDR3 is CASSPAGGGPEAFF. The CDR3 DNA follows: TGTGCCAGCAGCCCGGCGGGAGGAGGGCCAGAAGCTTTCTTT.